This TCR beta chain was documented in a study of blood T cell repertoires in COVID-19. Looking at the study overall: Sites in the United States, Italy and Spain provided acute and convalescent COVID-19 samples. In each case, the material was cDNA or gDNA derived from T cells, B-cell-depleted T cells, or PBMCs.

Study processing details: Counts of nucleated cells, estimated from reference gene primer amplification, were obtained. Here immunoSEQ multiplex PCR was the method, and the copy in TCRdb shows in-frame clones only, minus some. D and trimming come from the DNA, and the V and J calls and clone size come from that table. The sample includes around 68,000 clones, 82% of them seen just once. V lost 4 bases and J 5 bases, leaving 12 bases between the germline ends. The CDR3 is made up of 13 amino acids. The germline gives CDR1 SGDLS, CDR2 YYNGEE. Sequencing input: peripheral blood. The chain carries TRBV9 and TRBJ1-1; D may be TRBD1 (5 bases). The TCR sequence derives from a human donor in a cohort sampled during active COVID-19. CDR3 DNA: TGTGCCAGCAGCCCCTGGGGGGGGACTGAAGCTTTCTTT. As protein: CASSPWGGTEAFF.